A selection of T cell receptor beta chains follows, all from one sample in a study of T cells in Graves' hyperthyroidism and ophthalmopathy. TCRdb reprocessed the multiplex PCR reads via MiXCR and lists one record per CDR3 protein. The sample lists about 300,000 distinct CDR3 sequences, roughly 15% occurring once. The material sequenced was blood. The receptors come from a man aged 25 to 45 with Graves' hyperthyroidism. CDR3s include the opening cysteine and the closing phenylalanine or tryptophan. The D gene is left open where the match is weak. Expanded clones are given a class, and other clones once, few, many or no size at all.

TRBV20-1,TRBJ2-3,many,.,TGCAGTGCTAGAGACCCGGCCGCGGGTAGCACAGATACGCAGTATTTT,CSARDPAAGSTDTQYF
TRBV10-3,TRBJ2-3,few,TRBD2,TGTGCCATCAGTGATAGAGGCGGGGGGCAGTATTTT,CAISDRGGGQYF
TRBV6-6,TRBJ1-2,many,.,TGTGCCAGCAGTTACGACACTTATGGCTACACCTTC,CASSYDTYGYTF
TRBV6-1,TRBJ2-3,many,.,TGTGCCAGCCGGGATAGAGGGGGTGGCACAGATACGCAGTATTTT,CASRDRGGGTDTQYF
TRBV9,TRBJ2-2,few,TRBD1,TGTGCCAGCGGCGGACAGGTCTCCACCGGGGAGCTGTTTTTT,CASGGQVSTGELFF
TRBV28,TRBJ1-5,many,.,TGTGCCAGCAGTCGACAGCCACCGGGGCATCGGCCCCAGCATTTT,CASSRQPPGHRPQHF
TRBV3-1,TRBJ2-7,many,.,TGTGCCAGCAGTCAGACCGGGCCCGCCTACGAGCAGTACTTC,CASSQTGPAYEQYF
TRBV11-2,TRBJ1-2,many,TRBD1,TGTGCCAGCAGCTCATTCCGGGACAGATCCTATGGCTACACCTTC,CASSSFRDRSYGYTF
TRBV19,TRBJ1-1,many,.,TGTGCCAGTACCCTGGAAGGGCTGAACACTGAAGCTTTCTTT,CASTLEGLNTEAFF
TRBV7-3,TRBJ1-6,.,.,TGTGCCAGCAGCCAGGACAGTACGACCTCACCCCTCCACTTT,CASSQDSTTSPLHF
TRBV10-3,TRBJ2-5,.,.,TGTGCCATCAGTCCCGACAGCACCTGGGGGGAGACCCAGTACTTC,CAISPDSTWGETQYF
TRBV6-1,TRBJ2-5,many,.,TGTGCCAGCAGTACCCGTCGGACTGTCGGGGGAGAGACCCAGTACTTC,CASSTRRTVGGETQYF
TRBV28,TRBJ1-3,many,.,TGTGCCAGCGATTCGACTGGAAACACCATATATTTT,CASDSTGNTIYF